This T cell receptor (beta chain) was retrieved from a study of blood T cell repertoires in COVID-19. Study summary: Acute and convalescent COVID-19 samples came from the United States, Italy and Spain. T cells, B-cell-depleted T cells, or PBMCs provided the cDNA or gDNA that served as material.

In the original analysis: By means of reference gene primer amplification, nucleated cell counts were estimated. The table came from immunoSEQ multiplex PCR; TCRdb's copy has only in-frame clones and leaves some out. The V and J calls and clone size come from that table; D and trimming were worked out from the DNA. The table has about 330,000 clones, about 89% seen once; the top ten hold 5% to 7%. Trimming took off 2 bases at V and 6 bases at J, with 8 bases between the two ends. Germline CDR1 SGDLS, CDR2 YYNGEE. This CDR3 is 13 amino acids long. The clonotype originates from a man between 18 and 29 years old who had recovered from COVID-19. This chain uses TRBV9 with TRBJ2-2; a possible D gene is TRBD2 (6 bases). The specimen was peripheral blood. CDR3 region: CASSVGEAGELFF. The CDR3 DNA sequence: TGTGCCAGCAGCGTGGGGGAGGCCGGGGAGCTGTTTTTT.